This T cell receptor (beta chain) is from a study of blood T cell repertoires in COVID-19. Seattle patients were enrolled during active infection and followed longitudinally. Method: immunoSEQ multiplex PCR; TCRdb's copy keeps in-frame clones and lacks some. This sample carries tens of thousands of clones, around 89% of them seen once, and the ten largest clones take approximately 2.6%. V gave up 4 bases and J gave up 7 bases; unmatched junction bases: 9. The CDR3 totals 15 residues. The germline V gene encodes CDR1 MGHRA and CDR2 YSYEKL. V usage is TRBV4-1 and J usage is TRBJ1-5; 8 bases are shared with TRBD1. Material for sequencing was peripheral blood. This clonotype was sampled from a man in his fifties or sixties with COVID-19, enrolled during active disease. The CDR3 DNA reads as TGCGCCAGCAGCCTTGGGCAGGGGGCGCGGCAGCCCCAGCATTTT. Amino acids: CASSLGQGARQPQHF.